This TCR beta chain was sequenced for a study of early T cells in non-severe SARS-CoV-2 infection. The sample holds many counts of this clonotype. The CDR3 runs to 13 residues. Trimming left V 5 bases short and J 6 bases short, with 13 bases between. Germline CDR1 reads SGHTA; CDR2 reads FQGTGA. TCRdb itself ran the 5' RACE reads through MiXCR, one entry per CDR3 protein. Among some 80,000 distinct CDR3 sequences listed, roughly 12% were seen once. Here the sequenced sample was whole blood, taken at baseline. This TCR derives from an adult who was a healthcare worker with PCR-confirmed SARS-CoV-2 infection or an uninfected control (not recorded which). The donor label of this sample is uncertain. The chain has TRBV7-3 and TRBJ2-5, with D possibly being TRBD1 or TRBD2 (5 bases each). The CDR3 DNA reads as TGTGCCAGCAGCGCATCGGGGCCCCAGACCCAGTACTTC. Translation gives CASSASGPQTQYF. Full variable domain (outside the CDR3, taken from reference TRBV7-3 and TRBJ2-5): GAGVSQTPSNKVTEKGKYVELRCDPISGHTALYWYRQSLGQGPEFLIYFQGTGAADDSGLPNDRFFAVRPEGSVSTLKIQRTERGDSAVYLCASSASGPQTQYFGPGTRLLVL.